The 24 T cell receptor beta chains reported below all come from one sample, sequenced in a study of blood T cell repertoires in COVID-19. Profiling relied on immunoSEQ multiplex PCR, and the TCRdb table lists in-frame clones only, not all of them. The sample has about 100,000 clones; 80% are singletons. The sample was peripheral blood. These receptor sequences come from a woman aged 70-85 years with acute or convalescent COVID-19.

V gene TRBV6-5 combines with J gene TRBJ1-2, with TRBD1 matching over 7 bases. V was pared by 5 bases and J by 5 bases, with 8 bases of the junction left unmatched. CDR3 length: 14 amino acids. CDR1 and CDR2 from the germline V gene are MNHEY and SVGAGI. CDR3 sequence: CASSPRDSLYGYTF. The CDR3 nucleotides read TGTGCCAGCAGTCCAAGGGACAGCTTGTATGGCTACACCTTC.

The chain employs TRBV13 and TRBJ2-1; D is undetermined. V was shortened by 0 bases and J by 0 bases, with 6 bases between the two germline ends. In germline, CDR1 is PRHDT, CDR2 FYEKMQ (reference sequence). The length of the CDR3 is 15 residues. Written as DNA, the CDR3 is TGTGCCAGCAGCTTAGGGGAGATCTCCTACAATGAGCAGTTCTTC. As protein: CASSLGEISYNEQFF.

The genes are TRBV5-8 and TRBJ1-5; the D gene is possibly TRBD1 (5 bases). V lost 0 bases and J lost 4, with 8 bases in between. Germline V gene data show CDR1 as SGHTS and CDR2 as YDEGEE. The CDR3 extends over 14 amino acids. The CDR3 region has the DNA TGTGCCAGCAGCTTGGCGGGGGGGAATCAGCCCCAGCATTTT. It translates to CASSLAGGNQPQHF.

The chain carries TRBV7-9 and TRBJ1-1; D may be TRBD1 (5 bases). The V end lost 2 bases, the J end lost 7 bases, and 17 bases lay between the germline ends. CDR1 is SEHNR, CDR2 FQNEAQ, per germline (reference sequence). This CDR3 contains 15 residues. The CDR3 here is CASSLLGGYRSEAFF. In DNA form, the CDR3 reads TGTGCCAGCAGCTTACTCGGGGGGTATCGGAGTGAAGCTTTCTTT.

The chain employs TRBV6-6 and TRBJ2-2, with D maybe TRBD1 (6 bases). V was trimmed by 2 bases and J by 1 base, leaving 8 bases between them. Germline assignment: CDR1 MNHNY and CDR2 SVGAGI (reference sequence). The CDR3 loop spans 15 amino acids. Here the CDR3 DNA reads TGTGCCAGCAGTTACGCCAGGGGGAACACCGGGGAGCTGTTTTTT. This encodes CASSYARGNTGELFF.

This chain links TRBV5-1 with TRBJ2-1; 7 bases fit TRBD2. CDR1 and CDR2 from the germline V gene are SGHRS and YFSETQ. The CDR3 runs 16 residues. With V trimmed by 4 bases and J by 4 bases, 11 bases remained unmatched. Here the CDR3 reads CASSPRRDYLYNEQFF. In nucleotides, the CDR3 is TGCGCCAGCAGCCCAAGGCGGGACTACCTTTACAATGAGCAGTTCTTC.

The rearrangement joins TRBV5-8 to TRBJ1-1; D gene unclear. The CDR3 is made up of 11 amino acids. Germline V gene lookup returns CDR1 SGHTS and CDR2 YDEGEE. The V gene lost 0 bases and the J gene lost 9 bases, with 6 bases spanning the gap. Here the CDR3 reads CASSLVAKAFF. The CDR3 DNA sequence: TGTGCCAGCAGCTTGGTAGCCAAAGCTTTCTTT.

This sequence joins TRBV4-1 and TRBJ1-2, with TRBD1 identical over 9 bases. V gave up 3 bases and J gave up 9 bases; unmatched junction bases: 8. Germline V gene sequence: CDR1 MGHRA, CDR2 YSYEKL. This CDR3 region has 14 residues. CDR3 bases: TGCGCCAGCAGCCAGGCCGGGACAGGGCTGCGCTACACCTTC. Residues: CASSQAGTGLRYTF.

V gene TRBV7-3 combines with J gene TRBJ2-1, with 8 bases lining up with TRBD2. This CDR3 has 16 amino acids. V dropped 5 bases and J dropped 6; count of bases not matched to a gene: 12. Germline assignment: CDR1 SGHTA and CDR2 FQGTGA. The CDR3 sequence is CASSPHPAGGGNEQFF. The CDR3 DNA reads TGTGCCAGCAGCCCCCATCCCGCGGGGGGAGGCAATGAGCAGTTCTTC.

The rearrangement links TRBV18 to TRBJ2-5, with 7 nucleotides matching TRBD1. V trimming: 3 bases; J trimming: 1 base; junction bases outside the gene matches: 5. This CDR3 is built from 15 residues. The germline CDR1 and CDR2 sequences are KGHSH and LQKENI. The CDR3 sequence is CASSPLQGTQETQYF. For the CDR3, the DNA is TGTGCCAGCTCACCTCTACAGGGGACCCAAGAGACCCAGTACTTC.

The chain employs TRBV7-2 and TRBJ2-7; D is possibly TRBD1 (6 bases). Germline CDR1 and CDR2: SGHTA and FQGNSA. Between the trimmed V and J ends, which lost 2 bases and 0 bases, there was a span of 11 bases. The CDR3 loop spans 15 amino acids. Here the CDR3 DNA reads TGTGCCAGCAGCTTAACAGGGTTGGGCTCCTACGAGCAGTACGTC. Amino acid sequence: CASSLTGLGSYEQYV.

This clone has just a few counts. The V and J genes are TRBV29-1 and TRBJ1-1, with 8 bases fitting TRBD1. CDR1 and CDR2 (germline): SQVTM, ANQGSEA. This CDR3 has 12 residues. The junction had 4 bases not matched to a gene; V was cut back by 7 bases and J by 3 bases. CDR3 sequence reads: CSGRGQYTEAFF. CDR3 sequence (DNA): TGCAGCGGCAGGGGGCAGTACACTGAAGCTTTCTTT.

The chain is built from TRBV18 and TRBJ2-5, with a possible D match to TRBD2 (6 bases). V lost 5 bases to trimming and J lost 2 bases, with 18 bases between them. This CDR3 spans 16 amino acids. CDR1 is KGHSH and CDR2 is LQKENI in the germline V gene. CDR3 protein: CASSRSTSGAQETQYF. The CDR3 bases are TGTGCCAGCTCAAGATCGACTAGTGGGGCTCAAGAGACCCAGTACTTC.

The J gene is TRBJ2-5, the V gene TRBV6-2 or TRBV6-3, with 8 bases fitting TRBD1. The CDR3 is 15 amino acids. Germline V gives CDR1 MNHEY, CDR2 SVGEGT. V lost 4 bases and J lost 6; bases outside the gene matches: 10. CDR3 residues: CASSSPDRAVQTQYF. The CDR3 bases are TGTGCCAGCAGTTCCCCGGACAGGGCGGTACAGACCCAGTACTTC.

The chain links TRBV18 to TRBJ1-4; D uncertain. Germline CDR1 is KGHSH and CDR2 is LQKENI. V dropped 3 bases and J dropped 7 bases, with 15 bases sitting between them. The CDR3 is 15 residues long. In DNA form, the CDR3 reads TGTGCCAGCTCACCCCGTCCTGGGGAGGCTGAAAAACTGTTTTTT. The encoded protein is CASSPRPGEAEKLFF.

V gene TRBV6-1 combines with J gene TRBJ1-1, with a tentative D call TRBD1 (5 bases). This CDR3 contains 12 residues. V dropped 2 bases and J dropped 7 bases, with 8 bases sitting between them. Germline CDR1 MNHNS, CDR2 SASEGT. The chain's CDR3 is CASSERGFEAFF. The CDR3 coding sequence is TGTGCCAGCAGTGAAAGGGGATTTGAAGCTTTCTTT.

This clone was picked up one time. CDR3: CASSQDLSGVTDTQYF. Written as DNA, the CDR3 is TGCGCCAGCAGCCAAGATCTTAGCGGGGTTACAGATACGCAGTATTTT. V is TRBV4-3 and J is TRBJ2-3; 8 bases agree with TRBD2. The CDR3 is 16 residues long. Germline CDR1 LGHNA, CDR2 YSLEER. Trimming removed 0 bases from V and 3 bases from J; junction bases left unmatched: 5.

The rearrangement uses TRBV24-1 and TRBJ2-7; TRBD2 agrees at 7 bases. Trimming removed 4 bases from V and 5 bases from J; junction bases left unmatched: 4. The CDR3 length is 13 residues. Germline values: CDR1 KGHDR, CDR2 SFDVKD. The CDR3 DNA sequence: TGTGCCACCAGTGAGGCGGGGGTTGACGAGCAGTACTTC. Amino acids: CATSEAGVDEQYF.

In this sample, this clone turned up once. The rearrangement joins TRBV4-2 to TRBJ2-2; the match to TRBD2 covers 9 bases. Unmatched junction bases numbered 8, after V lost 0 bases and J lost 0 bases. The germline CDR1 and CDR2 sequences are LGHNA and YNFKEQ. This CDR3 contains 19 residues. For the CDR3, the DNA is TGTGCCAGCAGCCAAGAGAGCCTAGCGGGGTTCGCGAACACCGGGGAGCTGTTTTTT. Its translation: CASSQESLAGFANTGELFF.

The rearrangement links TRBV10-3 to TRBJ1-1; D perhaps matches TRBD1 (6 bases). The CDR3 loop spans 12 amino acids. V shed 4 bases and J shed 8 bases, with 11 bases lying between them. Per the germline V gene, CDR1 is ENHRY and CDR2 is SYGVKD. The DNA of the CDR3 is TGTGCCATCAGTGTGGGGGGGCAGGAAGCTTTCTTT. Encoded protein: CAISVGGQEAFF.

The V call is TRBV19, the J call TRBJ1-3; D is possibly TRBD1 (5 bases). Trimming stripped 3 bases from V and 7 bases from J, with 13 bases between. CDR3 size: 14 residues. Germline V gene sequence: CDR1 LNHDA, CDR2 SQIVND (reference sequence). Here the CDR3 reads CASSMGRMENTIYF. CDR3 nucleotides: TGTGCCAGTAGTATGGGGCGGATGGAGAACACCATATATTTT.

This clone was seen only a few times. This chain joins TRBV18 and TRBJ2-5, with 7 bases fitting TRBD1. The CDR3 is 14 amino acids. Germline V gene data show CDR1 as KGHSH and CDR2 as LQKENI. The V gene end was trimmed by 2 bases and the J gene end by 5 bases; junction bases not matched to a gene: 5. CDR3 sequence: CASSPNRGQETQYF. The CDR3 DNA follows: TGTGCCAGCTCACCAAACAGGGGTCAGGAGACCCAGTACTTC.

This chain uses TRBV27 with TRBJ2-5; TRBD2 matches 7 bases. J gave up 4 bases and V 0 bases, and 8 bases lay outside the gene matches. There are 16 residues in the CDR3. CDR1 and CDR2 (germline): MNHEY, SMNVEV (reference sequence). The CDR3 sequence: CASSLSLAGIGETQYF. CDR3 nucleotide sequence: TGTGCCAGCAGTTTATCCTTAGCGGGTATAGGAGAGACCCAGTACTTC.

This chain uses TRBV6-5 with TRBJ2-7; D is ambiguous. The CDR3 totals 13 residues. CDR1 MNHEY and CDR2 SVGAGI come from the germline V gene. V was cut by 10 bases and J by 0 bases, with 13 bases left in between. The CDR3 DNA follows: TGTGCCACCAGGACGGAGAGCTCCTACGAGCAGTACGTC. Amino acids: CATRTESSYEQYV.